What follows are 12 T cell receptor beta chains derived from one specimen sequenced in a study of blood T cell repertoires in COVID-19. TCRdb's table, derived via immunoSEQ multiplex PCR, lists solely in-frame clones and lacks some. The sample includes 170,000 or so clones, 87% seen only once; the top ten take around an eighth. The sample taken for sequencing was peripheral blood. The origin of the receptors is a woman in her seventies with COVID-19, enrolled during active disease.

This chain uses TRBV6-5 with TRBJ2-7, with D unresolved. The CDR3 length is 13 residues. The germline V gene encodes CDR1 MNHEY and CDR2 SVGAGI. V gave up 7 bases and J gave up 6 bases, with 16 bases separating them. The CDR3 coding sequence is TGTGCCAGCAACCTTACTGTCCCCGCCGAGCAGTACTTC. This codes for CASNLTVPAEQYF.

Written as DNA, the CDR3 is TGTGCCAGCAGCCAAGACAACGGGAGGTCAGATACGCAGTATTTT. Translation gives CASSQDNGRSDTQYF. This chain joins TRBV4-2 and TRBJ2-3; 7 bases are a match to TRBD2. Germline values: CDR1 LGHNA, CDR2 YNFKEQ. V lost 0 bases to trimming and J lost 4 bases; unmatched junction nucleotides: 4. This CDR3 comprises 15 residues.

The J gene is TRBJ2-1, the V gene TRBV2; 10 nucleotides match TRBD2. The CDR3 covers 15 residues. Germline-derived CDR1 and CDR2 are SNHLY and FYNNEI. With 4 bases clipped from V and 4 bases from J, the junction kept 4 bases outside the gene matches. The CDR3 DNA reads TGTGCCAGCAGTGTCGCTAGCGGGGGTTACAATGAGCAGTTCTTC. Its translation: CASSVASGGYNEQFF. Based on the CDR3 plus reference TRBV2 and TRBJ2-1, the full variable domain is EPEVTQTPSHQVTQMGQEVILRCVPISNHLYFYWYRQILGQKVEFLVSFYNNEISEKSEIFDDQFSVERPDGSNFTLKIRSTKLEDSAMYFCASSVASGGYNEQFFGPGTRLTVL.

The CDR3 region is CAWTSGAGELFF. DNA for the CDR3: TGTGCCTGGACATCCGGGGCCGGGGAGCTGTTTTTT. The chain recombines TRBV30 with TRBJ2-2; tentatively, D is TRBD2 (5 bases). The CDR3 totals 12 residues. V lost 4 bases to trimming and J lost 6 bases, with 9 bases between them. Per the germline V gene, CDR1 is GTSNPN and CDR2 is SVGIG (reference sequence).

The DNA of the CDR3 is TGCGCCAGCAGCCCGGGCCAAAAATCTAGCGGGAGTTCCGAGTTCTTC. It is translated as CASSPGQKSSGSSEFF. V and J are TRBV5-1 and TRBJ2-1, with 10 bases fitting TRBD2. J lost 14 bases, V lost 4 bases, and 18 bases had no gene match. Germline assignment: CDR1 SGHRS and CDR2 YFSETQ. The CDR3 loop spans 16 amino acids.

The chain carries TRBV29-1 and TRBJ2-2; 9 nucleotides agree with TRBD1. The CDR3 consists of 13 residues. Germline CDR1 SQVTM, CDR2 ANQGSEA. V gave up 5 bases and J gave up 3 bases; unmatched junction bases: 1. Here the CDR3 reads CSVRTGDTGELFF. CDR3 DNA sequence: TGCAGCGTTCGGACAGGGGACACCGGGGAGCTGTTTTTT.

The J gene is TRBJ1-2, the V gene TRBV2; 7 bases align to TRBD1. Germline V gives CDR1 SNHLY, CDR2 FYNNEI. With V trimmed by 6 bases and J by 4 bases, 11 bases remained unmatched. CDR3 size: 15 residues. DNA for the CDR3: TGTGCCAGCAGCCGATCGACAGGGAAGGTCTATGGCTACACCTTC. Its protein is CASSRSTGKVYGYTF.

CDR3: CASSFSGRTTDTQYF. In DNA form, the CDR3 reads TGTGCCAGCAGCTTTAGCGGGAGAACCACAGATACGCAGTATTTT. This chain uses TRBV5-4 with TRBJ2-3; 9 bases map to TRBD2. The length of the CDR3 is 15 residues. The V gene's germline CDR1 is SGHNT and CDR2 YYREEE (reference sequence). V was pared by 2 bases and J by 2 bases, with 3 bases of the junction left unmatched.

The genes are TRBV4-1 and TRBJ2-4, with TRBD2 matching over 9 bases. The CDR3 covers 18 residues. Germline lookup yields CDR1 MGHRA and CDR2 YSYEKL. V shed 1 base, J shed 0 bases, and the junction held 7 bases outside the gene matches. CDR3 region: CASSQVIERGEAKNIQYF. Written as DNA, the CDR3 is TGCGCCAGCAGCCAAGTGATCGAGCGGGGGGAAGCCAAAAACATTCAGTACTTC.

The V call is TRBV16, the J call TRBJ1-1; TRBD1 aligns across 9 bases. The CDR3 length is 15 residues. The V and J ends lost 2 bases and 1 base, in that order; junction bases with no gene match: 2. CDR1 KGHSY and CDR2 FQNENV come from the germline V gene. CDR3 in DNA: TGTGCCAGCAGCCAACAGGGACAGGGGAACACTGAAGCTTTCTTT. This encodes CASSQQGQGNTEAFF.

This clone was seen a single time. V usage is TRBV27 and J usage is TRBJ1-2; the D gene is possibly TRBD1 (6 bases). The CDR3 length is 13 residues. The V gene's germline CDR1 is MNHEY and CDR2 SMNVEV (reference sequence). Trimming took 6 bases from V and 5 from J, leaving 13 bases between them. CDR3 DNA sequence: TGTGCCAGCAGACAACAGCAGGGGTATGGCTACACCTTC. Encoded protein: CASRQQQGYGYTF.

The rearrangement links TRBV10-3 to TRBJ2-1; TRBD2 agrees at 11 bases. The CDR3 is made up of 16 amino acids. Trimming cost V 4 bases and J 3 bases; bases outside gene matches: 5. Looked up from germline, CDR1 is ENHRY and CDR2 is SYGVKD. CDR3 region: CAISVLAGEGYNEQFF. The CDR3 DNA is TGTGCCATCAGTGTACTAGCGGGAGAAGGCTACAATGAGCAGTTCTTC.